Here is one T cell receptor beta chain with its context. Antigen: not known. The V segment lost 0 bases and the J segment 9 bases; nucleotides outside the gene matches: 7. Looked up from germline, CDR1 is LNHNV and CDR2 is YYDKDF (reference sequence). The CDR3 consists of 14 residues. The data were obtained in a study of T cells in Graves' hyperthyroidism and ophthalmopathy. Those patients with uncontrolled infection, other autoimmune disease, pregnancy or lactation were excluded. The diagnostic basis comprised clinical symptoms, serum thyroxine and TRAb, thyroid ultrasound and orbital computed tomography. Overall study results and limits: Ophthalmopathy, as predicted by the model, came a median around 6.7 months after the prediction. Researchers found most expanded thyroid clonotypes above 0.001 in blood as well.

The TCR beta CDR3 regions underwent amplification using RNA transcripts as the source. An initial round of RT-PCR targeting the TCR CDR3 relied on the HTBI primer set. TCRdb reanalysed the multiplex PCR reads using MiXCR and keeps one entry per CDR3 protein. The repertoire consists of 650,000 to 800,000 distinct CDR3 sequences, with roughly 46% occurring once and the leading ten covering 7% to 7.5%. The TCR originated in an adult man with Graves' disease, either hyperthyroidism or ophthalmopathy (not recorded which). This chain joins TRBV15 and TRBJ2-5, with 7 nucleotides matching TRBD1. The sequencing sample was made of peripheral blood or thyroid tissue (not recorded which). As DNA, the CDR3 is TGTGCCACCAGCAGAGACAGGGGGAATCAGCCCCAGTACTTC. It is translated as CATSRDRGNQPQYF.